This paragraph covers one T cell receptor (beta chain) sequence. These data belong to a study of blood T cell repertoires in COVID-19. Turning to the study itself: Both acute and convalescent COVID-19 samples were obtained from the United States, Italy and Spain. The cDNA or gDNA used as material had been derived from T cells, B-cell-depleted T cells, or PBMCs.

The authors' processing: Amplified reference gene primers provided the basis for estimating nucleated cell counts. Profiling relied on immunoSEQ multiplex PCR, and the TCRdb table lists in-frame clones only, not all of them. D and trimming were read from the DNA, whereas the V and J calls and clone size are those reported in that table. The repertoire includes some 130,000 clones, 70% to 80% of them detected once, and roughly 9.8% sits in the top ten. The CDR3 covers 19 residues. CDR1 is MDHEN and CDR2 is SYDVKM in the germline V gene. V was clipped by 5 bases and J by 5 bases; unmatched bases: 19. The chain recombines TRBV28 with TRBJ1-4; TRBD1 matches 8 bases. This clonotype was obtained from a man in his fifties or sixties who had recovered from COVID-19. The sequencing input was peripheral blood. CDR3: CASSAAGQGVAALNEKLFF. For the CDR3, the DNA is TGTGCCAGCAGTGCAGCCGGACAGGGTGTAGCGGCGCTAAATGAAAAACTGTTTTTT.